This entry concerns a single T cell receptor beta chain. Its antigen is still unknown. This sample stems from a study of T cell responses to AZD1222 COVID-19 vaccine. CDR1 is SGHTA and CDR2 is FQGNSA in the germline V gene. The V end was cut by 1 base, the J end by 0 bases, with 13 bases between. The CDR3 length is 17 residues. Findings and limits, study-wide: Rises in breadth and depth of Spike-specific TCRs came after two AZD1222 doses. Most donors were white British and more were female, and clonal diversity was possibly underestimated.

Only in-frame clones appear in the TCRdb table, and some are missing; sequencing was by immunoSEQ multiplex PCR. Among 150,000 to 200,000 clones listed, over 90% were seen once. The chain is built from TRBV7-2 and TRBJ2-1, with unresolved D. The receptor was isolated from an adult who received the AZD1222 COVID-19 vaccine. The sample was peripheral blood, taken 28 days after the second AZD1222 dose. The CDR3 DNA reads TGTGCCAGCAGCTTAGTGGTCATCGCCAGCTCCTACAATGAGCAGTTCTTC. Encoded protein: CASSLVVIASSYNEQFF.